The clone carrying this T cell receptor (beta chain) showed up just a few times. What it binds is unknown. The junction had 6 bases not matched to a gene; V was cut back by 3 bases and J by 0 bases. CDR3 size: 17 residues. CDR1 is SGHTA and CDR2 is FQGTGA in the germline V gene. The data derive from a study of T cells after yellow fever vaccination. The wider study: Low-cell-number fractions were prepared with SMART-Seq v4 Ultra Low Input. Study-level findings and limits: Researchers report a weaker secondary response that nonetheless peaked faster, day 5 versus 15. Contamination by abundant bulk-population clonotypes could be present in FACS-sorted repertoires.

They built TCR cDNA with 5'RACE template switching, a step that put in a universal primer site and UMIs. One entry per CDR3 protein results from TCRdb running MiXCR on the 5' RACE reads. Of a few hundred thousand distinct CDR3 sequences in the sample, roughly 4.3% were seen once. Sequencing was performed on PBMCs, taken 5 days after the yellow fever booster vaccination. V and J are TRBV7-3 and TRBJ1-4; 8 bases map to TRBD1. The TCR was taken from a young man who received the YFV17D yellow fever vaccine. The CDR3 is CASSLRQGATTNEKLFF. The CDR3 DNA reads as TGTGCCAGCAGCTTGAGGCAGGGGGCTACAACTAATGAAAAACTGTTTTTT.